This T cell receptor (beta chain) emerged from a study of cytomegalovirus exposure and HLA in healthy donors (dated by TCRdb to 2016 to 2017). Concerning the study at large: According to an earlier analysis of around 600 of the donors, about 190 million T cells yielded 100 million or so unique TCR beta sequences and approximately 300 Gb of sequence data. An early release that covered about 600 HLA-typed donors contained around 330 gigabases of sequencing data and around 80 million unique TCR sequences. Of the roughly 390 genotyped donors, 65% to 90% were placed in the genetic ancestry cluster associated with self-reported Caucasian donors. The study was designed to test whether signatures of past pathogen exposure could be identified by cataloging public T cell receptors. The study used immunosequencing to profile the T cell repertoires of approximately 640 subjects and linked those repertoires to cytomegalovirus serostatus. Besides the first cohort of roughly 660 subjects, a separate validation cohort made up of roughly 120 different subjects was used. High-throughput TCR immunosequencing, statistical association of individual TCRs with disease status, and machine learning were combined to predict cytomegalovirus infection status. In a later analysis, previously published TCR beta repertoires from 500 to 750 donors were re-analyzed and high-resolution HLA genotyping was added so that TCR occurrence patterns could be studied. In the later analysis, no new phenotypic data were used to find candidate immune exposures; instead, reliance was placed on TCR beta sequences and their occurrence across donors. In an earlier analysis of about 590 of the donors, high-throughput TCR beta sequencing was used to judge whether each TCR beta V gene segment behaved as functional or pseudogenic. Donor age, sex, ethnicity and CMV serostatus were collected together with the repertoire data. In a later genetic analysis, genome-wide SNP genotypes for about 60% of the 666 donors were used, and that subset was treated as a discovery cohort. All discovery cohort repertoires had been generated using a single sequencing platform. Both class I and class II loci were covered by HLA typing, at four-digit resolution. The number of donors typed differed by locus, with about 629-640 for A, B, C, DRB1 and DQB1, 522 for DQA1, 600 to 610 for DPA1, and 400 to 490 for DPB1. Five DR-DQ haplotypes were handled as single units for association and clustering, since linkage in the cohort was strong. Among about 400 genotyped donors of the cohort, an average of approximately 200,000 unique TCR beta nucleotide sequences was sequenced per donor, of which roughly 17% were non-productive.

Library method: the immunoSEQ multiplex PCR assay. The multiplex PCR relied on a mix of 60 forward primers for TCR Vbeta segments and 13 reverse primers for TCR Jbeta segments. A multiplex PCR assay on genomic DNA amplified the CDR3 region of rearranged TCR beta genes. The amplified TCR beta libraries were sequenced on the Illumina HiSeq System as 87-base-pair reads. The authors' pipeline ran thus. Across the 600 to 700 repertoires, a later analysis counted tens of millions of unique TCR beta chains, approximately 10 million of which were shared by at least two donors. A nearest-neighbor algorithm error-corrected the raw reads and collapsed the reads into unique sequences, merging closely related sequences to remove PCR and sequencing errors. Alignment of CDR3 sequences to IMGT reference sequences was used to assign V, D and J gene segments. For a sequence to be retained, a match of at least six nucleotides was required to both a V gene segment and a J gene segment. Rearrangements were called productive when the CDR3 lacked stop codons and stayed in frame with V and J; all others were non-productive. CDR3 was defined according to IMGT convention as the region running from the second conserved V-encoded cysteine to the conserved J-encoded phenylalanine. The earlier analysis of about 590 of the donors excluded sequences that lacked an unambiguous match to a single V gene segment. In an earlier analysis of 450 to 700 of the donors, V segments were called functional above 56.7% productive rearrangements and were called segregating when the between-donor standard deviation exceeded 5%. To diagnose cytomegalovirus status from the catalog of TCR beta chain sequences, a statistical classification framework was built. In a later analysis, TCR nucleotide sequences were compared against IMGT/GENE-DB human TR gene sequences so that V and J genes could be assigned. The TCRdist pipeline was used in a later analysis to assign CDR3 sequences and most-parsimonious VDJ recombination scenarios. In a later analysis, each TCR beta chain was defined by its CDR3 amino acid sequence together with its V-gene family, and reads without a unique V-gene family were excluded. In a later analysis, 550 to 650 highly shared, low-generation-probability nucleotide sequences were removed to address suspected cross-contamination and a sequencing artifact. In a later analysis, a clonal expansion index for each public chain was calculated from normalized within-repertoire ranks of inferred template counts. A later analysis computed generation probabilities with a VDJ recombination model fitted to out-of-frame rearrangements, and checked the results against IGoR. Hypergeometric tests were used in a later analysis to score TCR-TCR, TCR-HLA and TCR-CMV co-occurrence, with a repertoire-size bias correction applied to the TCR pairs. False discovery rates were estimated in a later analysis by permuting HLA or CMV assignments 20 times. In a later analysis, co-occurring TCRs were grouped using DBSCAN, and TCRdist sequence similarity was added for clustering within HLA-allele-positive subsets. Repertoires with fewer than 30,000 or more than 120,000 public chains were left out of co-occurrence clustering, as were five repertoires with anomalous nucleotide sharing. TCRdb limited this immuneACCESS table to in-frame rearrangements with V and J called. A share of clones is missing; checked studies link under half to unresolved V genes, and the rest is unexplained. V and J calls and clone size come straight from that table; D and trimming were deduced from the DNA. Counted in this sample were roughly 31,000 clones; less than 70% of them appeared once. Clones ranked in the top ten supply 35% to 50% of the sample.

General study outcomes and caveats: Broadly in line with IMGT annotations, most TCR beta V segments showed up in productive rearrangements about 90% or about 30% of the time in an earlier analysis of about 500 of the donors. In a later analysis, most CMV-associated TCR beta chains were found to appear HLA-restricted, with HLA associations seemingly driven largely by CMV exposure. The presence/absence analyses assumed that sequencing depth was roughly uniform across donors, and that assumption may not be true. When HLA alleles, especially DR and DQ, strongly co-occurred, attributing TCR associations to individual alleles was difficult. HLA typing was unavailable for some donors at each locus, so association tests used only the typed subset. In a later analysis, several top co-occurrence clusters were reported to appear linked to parvovirus B19, influenza, CMV and Epstein-Barr virus. In vitro tests confirmed that a few of the cytomegalovirus-associated TCR beta chains recognize cytomegalovirus antigens. Compared with the roughly 700-donor mean, donors in an Asian-associated ancestry cluster had fewer N-insertions in productive TCRs, according to a later genetic analysis. Because the 87-base-pair reads could not distinguish some IMGT-functional V segments, including TRBV6-2 and TRBV6-3, those segments were excluded. A cluster of highly shared sequence variants was judged likely to be a technical artifact of the sequencing pipeline. A further reported finding was that TCR beta sequences accurately predicted the HLA-A and HLA-B alleles for most subjects in the first cohort. Because counts were too low, seventeen rarely observed V segments, including chromosome 9 orphons, were left out of the earlier analysis of 587 of the donors. Most TCR sequences were observed very rarely across donors, whereas some public TCRs were present in many individuals. According to a later analysis, TCR association rates differed among HLA loci, with DRB1 alleles showing the most associated TCRs and HLA-C alleles showing the fewest. A later analysis associated roughly 17,000 TCR beta sequences with specific HLA alleles at a false discovery rate of 0.05. According to the authors, the approach could potentially be generalized to other disease states and immunological phenotypes. The only immune exposure information available for the cohort was CMV serostatus. A later analysis found that HLA-associated TCR beta chains were more clonally expanded and had lower generation probabilities than equally common non-associated chains. In both the original and validation cohorts, the classifier was reported to diagnose cytomegalovirus status with high specificity and sensitivity. This cohort had only TCR beta chains sequenced, and the lack of alpha or paired-chain data limited which features could be detected. Linkage disequilibrium might explain the correlated functional status among segregating V segments, but an unknown experimental factor could not be ruled out. A total of about 180 TCR beta chains were listed by the study as associated with cytomegalovirus. A later genetic analysis associated a missense DCLRE1C variant with V-gene and J-gene trimming of TCR beta chains, and an independent cohort replicated the association.

The cohort consisted of hundreds of healthy bone marrow donors. All cohort members were sampled while nominally healthy, although unrecorded immune exposures were likely present. The donor was CMV seropositive and was included in the group of about 290 seropositive cohort members. A peripheral blood sample was collected from each donor, and TCR beta sequencing was performed on peripheral blood mononuclear cells. The Qiagen DNeasy Blood Extraction Kit was used to extract genomic DNA from the blood cell samples. The CDR3 holds 14 amino acids from the cysteine to the phenylalanine. Only CDR3 DNA is held: 42 bases, read in frame from base 1. Sequences SGHNT (CDR1) and YENEEA (CDR2) are obtained from the germline V gene. The germline ends are 11 bases apart after V is trimmed by 3 bases and J by 4 bases. About this clone: What this receptor recognizes is not known. No base qualities exist here, and no much larger clone lies one base off it.

The V and J segments used are TRBV11-3 and TRBJ2-3; no confident D gene assignment can be made. This sequence originates from a male donor in good health and CMV-seropositive. Sequencing used PBMCs. The CDR3 reads CASSLDTVADTQYF. Here is the DNA: TGTGCCAGCAGCTTGGATACAGTAGCAGATACGCAGTATTTT.